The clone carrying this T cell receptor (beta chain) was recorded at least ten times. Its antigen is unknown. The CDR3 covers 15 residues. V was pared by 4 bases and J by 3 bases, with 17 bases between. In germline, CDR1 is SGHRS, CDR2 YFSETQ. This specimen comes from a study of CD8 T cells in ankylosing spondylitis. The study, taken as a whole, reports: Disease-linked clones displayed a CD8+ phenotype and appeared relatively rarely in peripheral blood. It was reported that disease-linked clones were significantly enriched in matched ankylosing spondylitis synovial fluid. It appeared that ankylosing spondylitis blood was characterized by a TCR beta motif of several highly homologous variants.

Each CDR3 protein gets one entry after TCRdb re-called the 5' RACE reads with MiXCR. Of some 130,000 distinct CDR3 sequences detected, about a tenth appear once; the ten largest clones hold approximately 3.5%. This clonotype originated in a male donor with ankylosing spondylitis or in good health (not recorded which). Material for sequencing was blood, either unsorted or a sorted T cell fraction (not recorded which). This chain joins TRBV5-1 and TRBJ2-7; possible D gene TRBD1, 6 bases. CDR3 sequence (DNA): TGCGCCAGCAGCCTAGGGACACCACTCCTCTACGAGCAGTACTTC. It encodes CASSLGTPLLYEQYF.